Below, 3 T cell receptor beta chains from the same sample are listed, as sequenced in a study of OX40 agonist ivuxolimab in advanced cancers. Only in-frame clones appear in the TCRdb table, and some are missing; sequencing was by immunoSEQ multiplex PCR. The table includes 75,000 to 100,000 clones, about 86% detected once. Material: CD4+ or CD8+ T cells sorted from blood, obtained in a trial of the OX40 agonist ivuxolimab. These receptors all come from an adult with an advanced solid tumor such as melanoma, head and neck, liver or kidney cancer.

This chain links TRBV18 with TRBJ2-7, with a weak D call TRBD2 (5 bases). Trimming stripped 4 bases from V and 3 bases from J, with 16 bases between. This CDR3 has 15 residues. Germline V gene data show CDR1 as KGHSH and CDR2 as LQKENI. The chain's CDR3 is CASSQRLGSNYEQYF. The CDR3 DNA follows: TGTGCCAGCTCACAGCGGCTGGGGTCCAACTACGAGCAGTACTTC.

This clone has a single count. The rearrangement links TRBV7-3 to TRBJ1-1; possible D gene TRBD1, 6 bases. Between the trimmed V and J ends, which lost 4 bases and 1 base, there was a span of 10 bases. CDR3 size: 14 residues. Germline lookup yields CDR1 SGHTA and CDR2 FQGTGA. The CDR3 bases are TGTGCCAGCAGCTCCAAAGGGGGGAACACTGAAGCTTTCTTT. Its protein product is CASSSKGGNTEAFF.

This chain joins TRBV10-3 and TRBJ2-3; TRBD2 aligns across 7 bases. The germline V gene has CDR1 ENHRY and CDR2 SYGVKD. Trimming took 11 bases from V and 8 from J; bases not matched to a gene: 19. This CDR3 is built from 15 residues. The CDR3 loop reads CAVSTSESIGATQYF. As DNA, the CDR3 is TGTGCCGTTAGTACTAGCGAGTCGATAGGGGCTACGCAGTATTTT.